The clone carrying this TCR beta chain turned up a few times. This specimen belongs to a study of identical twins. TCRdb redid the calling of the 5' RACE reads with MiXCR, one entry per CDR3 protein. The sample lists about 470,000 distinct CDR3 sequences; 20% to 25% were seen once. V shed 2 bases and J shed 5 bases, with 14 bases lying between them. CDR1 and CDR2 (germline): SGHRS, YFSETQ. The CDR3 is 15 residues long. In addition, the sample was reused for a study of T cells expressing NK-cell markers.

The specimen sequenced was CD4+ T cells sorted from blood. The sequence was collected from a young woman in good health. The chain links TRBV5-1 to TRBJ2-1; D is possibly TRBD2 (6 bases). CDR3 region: CASSFRDSSDNEQFF. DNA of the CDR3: TGCGCCAGCAGCTTCCGGGACTCGTCGGACAATGAGCAGTTCTTC.